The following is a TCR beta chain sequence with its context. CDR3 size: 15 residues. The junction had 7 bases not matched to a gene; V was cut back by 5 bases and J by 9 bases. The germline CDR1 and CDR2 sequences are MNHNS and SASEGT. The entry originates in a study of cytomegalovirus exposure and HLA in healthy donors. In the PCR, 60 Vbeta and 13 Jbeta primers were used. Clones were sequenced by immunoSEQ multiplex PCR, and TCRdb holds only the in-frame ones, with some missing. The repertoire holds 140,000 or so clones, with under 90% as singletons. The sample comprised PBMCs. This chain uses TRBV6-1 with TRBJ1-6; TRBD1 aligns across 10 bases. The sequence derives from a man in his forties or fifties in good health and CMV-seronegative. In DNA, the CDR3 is TGTGCCAGCAGTCCCGGACAGGGGGGTAGTTCACCCCTCCACTTT. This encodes CASSPGQGGSSPLHF.